This TCR beta chain appears in the sequencing data of a study of human T cells and chemical hapten exposure. Germline V gives CDR1 GTSNPN, CDR2 SVGIG (reference sequence). Trimming removed 3 bases at V and 3 bases at J, with 8 bases between. This CDR3 has 12 residues. The time point was: pre-sensitization, week 0. The treatment denotes: therapeutic diphenylcyclopropenone sensitization with weekly scalp DPC. TCRdb independently ran MiXCR on the RACE reads; one entry per CDR3 protein. The table lists roughly 100,000 distinct CDR3 sequences, approximately 9.9% of them singletons. The chain recombines TRBV30 with TRBJ1-1; D unclear. The sequences come from whole blood, collected in connection with sensitization to the hapten diphenylcyclopropenone (DPC). This clonotype originated in a woman between 40 and 50 years old with alopecia areata. Some clones in this sample may be carry-over from other donors' samples. CDR3 residues: CAWRTLYTEAFF. The CDR3 region has the DNA TGTGCCTGGAGAACACTTTACACTGAAGCTTTCTTT.